This T cell receptor beta chain was retrieved from a study of type 1 and type 2 diabetes patients. Trimming removed 5 bases from V and 7 bases from J, with 18 bases in between. The germline CDR1 and CDR2 sequences are LNHDA and SQIVND (reference sequence). This CDR3 is built from 14 residues. Details on this clonotype: Its specificity is unknown.

Genomic DNA was the PCR template. A primer set of 30 forward and 13 reverse primers amplified the CDR3. TCRdb passed the multiplex PCR reads through MiXCR, listing each CDR3 protein once. The table includes about 290,000 distinct CDR3 sequences, around 50% detected once. Diabetic patients met standard criteria for type 1 or type 2 diabetes. The study's findings and limits: A median of one highly-expanded CD4+ clone, covering approximately 4.1% of reads, occurred in type 2 diabetes. Some expanded clones seen only in T1D might occur in additional T2D or control samples. Groups were not age- or gender-matched, which may bias interpretation.

Input material: peripheral blood mononuclear cells (PBMCs). J is TRBJ2-7 and V is TRBV19; TRBD1 might be the D (6 bases). The origin of this receptor is a man aged 18 to 29 with type 2 diabetes. The CDR3 coding sequence is TGTGCCAGTAGTCGGACAGCCGCGACCTTGGAGCAGTACTTC. As protein: CASSRTAATLEQYF.